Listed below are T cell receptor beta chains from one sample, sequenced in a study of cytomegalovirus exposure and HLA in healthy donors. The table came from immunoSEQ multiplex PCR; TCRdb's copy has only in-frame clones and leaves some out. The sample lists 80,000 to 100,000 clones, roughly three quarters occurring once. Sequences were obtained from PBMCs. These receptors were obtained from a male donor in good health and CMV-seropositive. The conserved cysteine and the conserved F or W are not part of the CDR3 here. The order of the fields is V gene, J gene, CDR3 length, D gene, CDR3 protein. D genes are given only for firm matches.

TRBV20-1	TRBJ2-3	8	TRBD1	SAVRGPKY
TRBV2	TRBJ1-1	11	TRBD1	ASRGQPNTEAF
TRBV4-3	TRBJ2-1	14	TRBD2	ASSQDRSGGGQEQF
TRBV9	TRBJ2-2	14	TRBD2	ASSVGLASNTGELF
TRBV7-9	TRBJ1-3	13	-	ASSYRLGSGNTIY
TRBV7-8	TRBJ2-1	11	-	ASSLEAGNEQF
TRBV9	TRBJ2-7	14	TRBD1	ASSAQTGVSSYEQY
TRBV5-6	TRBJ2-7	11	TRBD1	ASSLRGPYEQY
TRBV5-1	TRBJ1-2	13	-	ASSLVGAENYGYT
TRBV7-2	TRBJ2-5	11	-	ASSRHREETQY
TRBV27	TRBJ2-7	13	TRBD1	ASSYGAGGSYEQY
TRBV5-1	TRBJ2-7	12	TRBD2	ASSLGTRSYEQY
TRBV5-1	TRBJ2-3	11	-	ASSEPGLDTQY
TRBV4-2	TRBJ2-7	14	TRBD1	ASSQVRDSLSYEQY
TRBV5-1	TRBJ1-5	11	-	ASSAELGQPQH
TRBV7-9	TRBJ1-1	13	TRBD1	ATSPQGGLNTEAF
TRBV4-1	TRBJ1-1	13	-	ASSQVIVLNTEAF
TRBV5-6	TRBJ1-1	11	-	ASSLAGNTEAF
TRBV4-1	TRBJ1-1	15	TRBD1	ASSPPTGTGKNTEAF
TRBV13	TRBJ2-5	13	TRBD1	ASSLRQGAAETQY
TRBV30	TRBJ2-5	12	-	AWSVGGTLETQY
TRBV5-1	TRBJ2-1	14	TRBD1	ASSLPSGQGINEQF
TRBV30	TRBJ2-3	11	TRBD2	GTSGGSTDTQY
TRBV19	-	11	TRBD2	ASSAGGAYEQY
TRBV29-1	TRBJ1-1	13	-	SVEVPGLRYTEAF
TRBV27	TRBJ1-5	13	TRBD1	ASRGTANSNQPQH
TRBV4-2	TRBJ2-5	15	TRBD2	ASSQEFLAGRQETQY
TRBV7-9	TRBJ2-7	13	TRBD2	SSSRTSGGLLEQY
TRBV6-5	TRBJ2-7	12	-	ASSRYTSSYEQY